This T cell receptor beta chain was identified during a study of blood T cell repertoires in COVID-19. Background on the study: Sites in the United States, Italy and Spain provided acute and convalescent COVID-19 samples. Sources were T cells, B-cell-depleted T cells, or PBMCs; the material itself was cDNA or gDNA.

Trimming took 3 bases from V and 8 from J, leaving 15 bases between them. The CDR3 has 15 amino acids. Germline V lookup: CDR1 SGDLS, CDR2 YYNGEE. Produced via immunoSEQ multiplex PCR; TCRdb's table is partial and in-frame only. Of about 220,000 clones listed, 65% to 85% are singletons. This chain joins TRBV9 and TRBJ1-6; possible D gene TRBD1, 6 bases. This clonotype originated in a woman aged 60 to 75 with acute or convalescent COVID-19. The sample taken for sequencing was peripheral blood. CDR3 DNA sequence: TGTGCCAGCAGCGGAGGGTGGGCAGGGGATTCACCCCTCCACTTT. It codes for CASSGGWAGDSPLHF. Based on the CDR3 plus reference TRBV9 and TRBJ1-6, the full variable domain is DSGVTQTPKHLITATGQRVTLRCSPRSGDLSVYWYQQSLDQGLQFLIQYYNGEERAKGNILERFSAQQFPDLHSELNLSSLELGDSALYFCASSGGWAGDSPLHFGNGTRLTVT.